These 3 T cell receptor beta chains were all obtained from the same sample, sequenced in a study of blood T cell repertoires in COVID-19. Sequencing used immunoSEQ multiplex PCR; TCRdb keeps in-frame clones, though not all of them. In the table there are about 210,000 clones, 90% to 95% of which are singletons. The specimen was peripheral blood. The receptor source for this set is a man younger than 45 with acute or convalescent COVID-19.

V usage is TRBV2 and J usage is TRBJ1-6, with D maybe TRBD1 (5 bases). This CDR3 is built from 13 residues. V was cut by 4 bases and J by 9 bases, with 10 bases left in between. CDR1 is SNHLY and CDR2 is FYNNEI in the germline V gene. The CDR3 coding sequence is TGTGCCAGCAGTGTTGGGGGGGGTTCACCCCTCCACTTT. As protein: CASSVGGGSPLHF.

This sequence joins TRBV20-1 and TRBJ2-3; D gene uncertain. V was cut by 3 bases and J by 1 base, with 17 bases left in between. This CDR3 region has 16 residues. The germline V gene has CDR1 DFQATT and CDR2 SNEGSKA (reference sequence). The CDR3 sequence is CSASGLKESRTDTQYF. The DNA for the CDR3 is TGCAGTGCTAGTGGATTGAAGGAGAGCCGCACAGATACGCAGTATTTT.

This clone was recorded a few times. The junction does not match germline at one end; this may be a read error. The chain recombines TRBV5-1 with TRBJ2-7; D ambiguous. The CDR3 has 10 amino acids. CDR1 and CDR2 from the germline V gene are SGHRS and YFSETQ. The CDR3 DNA reads as TGCGCCAGCAGCTCCAACGAGCAGTACTTC. The encoded protein is CASSSNEQYF.